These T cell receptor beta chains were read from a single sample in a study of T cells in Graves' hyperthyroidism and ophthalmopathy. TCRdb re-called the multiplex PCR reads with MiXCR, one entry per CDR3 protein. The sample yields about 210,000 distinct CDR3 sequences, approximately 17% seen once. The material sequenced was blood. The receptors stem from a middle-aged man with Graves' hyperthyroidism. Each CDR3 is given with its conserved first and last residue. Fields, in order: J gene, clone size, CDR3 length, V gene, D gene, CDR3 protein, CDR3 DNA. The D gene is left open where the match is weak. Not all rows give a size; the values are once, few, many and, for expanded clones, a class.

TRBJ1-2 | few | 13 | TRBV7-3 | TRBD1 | CASSTRTGGGYTF | TGTGCCAGCAGCACCCGGACAGGGGGAGGCTACACCTTC
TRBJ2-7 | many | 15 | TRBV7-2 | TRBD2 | CASSWIAGTIYEQYF | TGTGCCAGCAGCTGGATAGCGGGAACTATCTACGAGCAGTACTTC
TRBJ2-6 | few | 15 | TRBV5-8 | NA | CASSFANSGANVLTF | TGTGCCAGCAGCTTTGCGAACTCTGGGGCCAACGTCCTGACTTTC
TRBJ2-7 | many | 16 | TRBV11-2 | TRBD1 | CASRKIGTARFYEQYF | TGTGCCAGCAGAAAAATCGGGACAGCCAGATTCTACGAGCAGTACTTC
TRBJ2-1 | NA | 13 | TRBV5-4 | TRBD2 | CASSFRREGEQFF | TGTGCCAGCAGCTTTAGGCGGGAGGGCGAGCAGTTCTTC
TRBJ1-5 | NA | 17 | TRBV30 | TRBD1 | CAWSPPGQGALIQPQHF | TGTGCCTGGAGTCCGCCGGGACAGGGGGCACTTATTCAGCCCCAGCATTTT
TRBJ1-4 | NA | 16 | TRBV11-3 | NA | CASSFSGTYPNEKLFF | TGTGCCAGCAGCTTTAGTGGGACATACCCTAATGAAAAACTGTTTTTT
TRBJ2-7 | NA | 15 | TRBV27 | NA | CASGGAGSNDHEQYF | TGTGCCAGCGGGGGAGCTGGCAGTAATGACCACGAGCAGTACTTC
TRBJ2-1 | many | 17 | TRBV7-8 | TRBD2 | CASSLATGLSSYNEQFF | TGTGCCAGCAGCTTAGCTACGGGACTAAGTAGTTACAATGAGCAGTTCTTC
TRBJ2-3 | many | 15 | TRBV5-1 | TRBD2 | CASTWTSGSTDTQYF | TGCGCCAGCACCTGGACTAGCGGGAGTACAGATACGCAGTATTTT
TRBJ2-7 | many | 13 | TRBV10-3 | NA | CAISYPRAHEQYF | TGTGCCATCAGCTACCCTAGGGCCCACGAGCAGTACTTC
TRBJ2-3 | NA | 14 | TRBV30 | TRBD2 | CAWSRSGVPHTQYF | TGTGCCTGGAGCAGGAGCGGGGTTCCTCATACGCAGTATTTT
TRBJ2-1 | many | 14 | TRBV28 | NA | CASSQGGQYNEQFF | TGTGCCAGCAGTCAGGGGGGACAGTACAATGAGCAGTTCTTC
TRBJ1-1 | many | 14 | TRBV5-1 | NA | CASSFSGVYTEAFF | TGCGCCAGCAGCTTTTCAGGGGTGTACACTGAAGCTTTCTTT
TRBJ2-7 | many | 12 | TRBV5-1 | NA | CASSLAGHEQYF | TGCGCCAGCAGCTTGGCGGGGCACGAGCAGTACTTC
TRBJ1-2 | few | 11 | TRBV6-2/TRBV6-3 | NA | CAIRGLGGYTF | TGTGCCATCCGGGGGCTGGGTGGCTACACCTTC
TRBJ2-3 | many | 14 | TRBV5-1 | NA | CASSLEAVGDPQYF | TGCGCCAGCAGCTTGGAGGCTGTCGGGGATCCGCAGTATTTT
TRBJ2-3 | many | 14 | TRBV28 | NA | CASSLGTSTDTQYF | TGTGCCAGCAGCCTTGGGACTAGCACAGATACGCAGTATTTT
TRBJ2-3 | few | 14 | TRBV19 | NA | CASSPSTRGDTQYF | TGTGCCAGTAGCCCTTCGACCCGCGGGGATACGCAGTATTTT
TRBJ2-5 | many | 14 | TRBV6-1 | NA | CASSGGPYQETQYF | TGTGCCAGCAGCGGGGGACCCTACCAAGAGACCCAGTACTTC
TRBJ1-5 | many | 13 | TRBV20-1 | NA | CSASMGSNQPQHF | TGCAGTGCTAGTATGGGTAGCAATCAGCCCCAGCATTTT
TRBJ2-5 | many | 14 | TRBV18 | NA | CASSLPGLRETQYF | TGTGCCAGCTCACTCCCGGGTTTGAGGGAGACCCAGTACTTC
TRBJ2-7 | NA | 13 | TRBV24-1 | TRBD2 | CATSGTSGRVQYF | TGTGCCACCAGTGGGACTAGCGGGAGAGTGCAGTACTTC
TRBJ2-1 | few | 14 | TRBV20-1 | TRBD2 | CSAKGLAAYNEQFF | TGCAGTGCTAAGGGACTAGCCGCCTACAATGAGCAGTTCTTC
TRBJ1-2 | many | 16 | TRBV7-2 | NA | CASSLDPEHSNYGYTF | TGTGCCAGCAGCTTAGATCCCGAGCACTCGAACTATGGCTACACCTTC
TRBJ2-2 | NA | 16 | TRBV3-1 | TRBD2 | CASSHLLAGRAGELFF | TGTGCCAGCAGCCATCTCCTAGCGGGACGGGCCGGGGAGCTGTTTTTT
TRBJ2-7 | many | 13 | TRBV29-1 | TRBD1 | CSVYTGGVYEQYF | TGCAGCGTCTACACAGGGGGCGTCTACGAGCAGTACTTC
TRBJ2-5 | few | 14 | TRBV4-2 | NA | CASSQNILGETMYF | TGTGCCAGCAGCCAAAATATCCTCGGAGAGACTATGTACTTC